This TCR beta chain was observed in a study of T cells in Graves' hyperthyroidism and ophthalmopathy. Study in general: Specimen type is peripheral blood, collected at initial diagnosis prior to any treatment. Study-wide results and limits: Most thyroid clonotypes that were expanded above 0.001 also turned up in blood.

RNA transcripts were the template for amplifying TCR beta CDR3 regions. TCR CDR3 regions were first amplified by RT-PCR with HTBI primers. TCRdb itself ran the multiplex PCR reads through MiXCR, one entry per CDR3 protein. In the table there are 750,000 to 950,000 distinct CDR3 sequences, roughly 40% of which are singletons. Trimming stripped 4 bases from V and 1 base from J, with 24 bases between. CDR1 is SGHKS, CDR2 YYEKEE, per germline (reference sequence). This CDR3 is 18 amino acids long. Graves' hyperthyroidism was deemed stable absent ophthalmopathy progression within 18 months. Any patient presenting with uncontrolled infection, other autoimmune disease, pregnancy or lactation was left out. In the case of this clonotype: Its antigen remains unidentified.

The gene calls are TRBV5-5 and TRBJ2-7; possible D gene TRBD2, 7 bases. The clonotype was recovered from a man between 18 and 29 years old with Graves' hyperthyroidism. Sequenced sample: blood. CDR3 loop: CASSDPTAAGGASYEQYF. CDR3 DNA: TGTGCCAGCAGCGACCCCACGGCGGCTGGGGGGGCTTCCTACGAGCAGTACTTC.